This T cell receptor (beta chain) was observed in a study of blood T cell repertoires in COVID-19 (dated by TCRdb to 2020 to 2022). About the study as a whole: Samples covering the acute and convalescent phases of COVID-19 were provided by collaborators in the United States, Italy and Spain. Subjects who had been exposed to COVID-19, were actively infected with it, or had recovered from it provided the deeply sampled blood TCRbeta repertoires that made up the dataset. HLA class I and class II types, where available, came from metadata supplied by the sample provider rather than from assay-based typing. Nearly every sample came with metadata listing a de-identified subject ID, COVID-19 status, age in years and sex. The repertoires were released in a freely available public database meant as a resource for research on the immune response to SARS-CoV-2. The samples were drawn from two sources: the first 160 participants of the ongoing ImmuneRACE study, and over 950 subjects contributed by 6 global collaborators. The material from the prospective study consisted of cDNA or gDNA derived from T cells, B-cell-depleted T cells, or PBMCs. The full study reports these points: Clinical and demographic metadata were provided uncurated, with the amount varying by source and participant.

Enrolling through a virtual design, the prospective study's participants ranged in age from roughly 18 to 89 years and lived across roughly 24 United States geographic areas. Cohort assignment in the prospective study relied on participant-reported clinical history from a screening survey and a study questionnaire. Exposed participants had been in contact, within 2 weeks of entering the study, with a person who had a PCR-confirmed or clinician-diagnosed case of COVID-19. In the prospective study, whole blood, serum and a nasopharyngeal or oropharyngeal swab were collected from each participant by mobile phlebotomists. Participants in the prospective study had the option to provide additional blood draws and questionnaires over a roughly 2-month period. Before DNA extraction, prospective study blood samples were shipped either frozen or at room temperature. V loses 3 bases at its end and J loses 10 bases; junction bases beyond the gene matches: 12. From a lookup of the germline V gene, CDR1 and CDR2 are MDHEN and SYDVKM. The CDR3 numbers 16 residues from cysteine through phenylalanine. The kept DNA is CDR3 alone, 48 bases in frame from the first base.

The immunoSEQ Assay, a bias-controlled multiplex PCR, was used to amplify TCRbeta CDR3 regions from genomic DNA. The source study handled its data this way. Nucleated cell counts per sample were estimated from amplification of reference gene primers within the assay. To quantify the absolute abundance of each unique TCRbeta CDR3 rearrangement, sequence reads were collapsed and filtered. For each sample, productive Simpson clonality was calculated by taking the square root of Simpson's diversity index across productive rearrangements. Held by TCRdb, this immuneACCESS table contains in-frame sequences only and omits some clones. Under half of the omission traces to an unresolved V gene where checked; the cause of the rest is unknown. V and J calls plus clone size are reproduced from that table; the DNA served to infer D and trimming. This sample lists about 280,000 clones; 75% to 95% were detected once. Roughly 2.9% of the sample belongs to the ten largest clones.

A remark on this clone: It has no known antigen specificity. Base-call qualities are not available, and no considerably larger clone is one nucleotide away.

The V gene is TRBV28 and the J gene is TRBJ2-1; TRBD2 matches 10 bases in the middle. Sample: PBMCs or T cells enriched from blood (not recorded which). The origin of this receptor is a man between 35 and 55 years old who had been exposed to COVID-19. This receptor has the CDR3 CASSFPTSGYEKEQFF. The bases read TGTGCCAGCAGTTTTCCGACTAGCGGGTACGAAAAGGAGCAGTTCTTC.